The sequence of this T cell receptor (beta chain) was determined in a study of Ad26.COV2.S vaccination and SARS-CoV-2 variants. Measured with immunoSEQ multiplex PCR; TCRdb has only the in-frame clones, and not every one. The sample lists 320,000 or so clones; approximately 87% were seen once. As for treatment: over 15 received Ad26.COV2.S at low or high dose, single or two shots; 5 received placebo; per-sample allocation not given. Specimen acquisition occurred on day 63 following the initial vaccine or placebo injection. Expressing Wuhan-strain SARS-CoV-2 spike, an Ad26 vector served as the vaccine. This clone was counted a few times. V lost 4 bases and J 8 bases, leaving 13 bases between the germline ends. The CDR3 runs 13 residues. CDR1 SGDLS and CDR2 YYNGEE come from the germline V gene.

The sample was peripheral blood, taken in a trial of Ad26.COV2.S vaccine versus placebo. The J gene is TRBJ1-3, the V gene TRBV9; D unclear. The source of this sequence is a person aged 18-65 years who received the Ad26.COV2.S COVID-19 vaccine or a placebo. The CDR3: CASSPPGWDTIYF. Here the CDR3 DNA reads TGTGCCAGCAGCCCCCCTGGTTGGGACACCATATATTTT.